This T cell receptor (beta chain) was recorded in a study of post-analysis software for immune sequencing data. Study in general: Recorded subtypes: relapsing-remitting, secondary progressive, progressive-relapsing; some patients unannotated.

Unique molecular identifiers had been added to the TCR beta cDNA libraries. Each sample of about 0.9 to 10 million input T cells yielded roughly 500,000 cDNA molecules, so each molecule approximated one T cell. TCRdb reprocessed the PCR reads with MiXCR, giving one entry per CDR3 protein. The sample records about 760,000 distinct CDR3 sequences, roughly 27% being singletons. This clonotype was seen at least ten times. No antigen is known for it. Findings of the study overall: Controls showed significantly higher normalized Chao1 diversity than did multiple sclerosis patients. Elevated frequency relative to controls characterized four or five TRBV segments in patients, TRBV5-6, TRBV5-1 and TRBV20-1 among them.

Germline V CDR1 and CDR2: SQVTM, ANQGSEA. Between the trimmed V and J ends, which lost 7 bases and 1 base, there was a span of 18 bases. The CDR3 has 15 residues. This sequence originates from a girl under 18 with multiple sclerosis. The specimen was blood. The gene calls are TRBV29-1 and TRBJ2-3, with TRBD2 as a possible D gene (6 bases). The CDR3 DNA reads TGCAGCGCCATGGGAAGGGAGGCCCGCACAGATACGCAGTATTTT. Translated: CSAMGREARTDTQYF.